The 19 T cell receptor beta chains presented below share a single source sample, sequenced in a study of tissue T cells after allogeneic stem cell transplantation. Only in-frame clones appear in the TCRdb table, and some are missing; sequencing was by immunoSEQ multiplex PCR. This sample has approximately 1,300 clones, with less than 55% found just once. As to time point: mouse harvest day 14 after allogeneic transplant. Mouse grafts combined 10^7 T-cell-depleted bone marrow cells with 10^6 splenic CD5+ T cells. Sequences were obtained from spleen. The receptors here all came from a female BALB/c mouse given C57BL/6 T cells with graft-versus-host disease after an allogeneic hematopoietic cell transplant.

Worth noting for this clone: Gene and germline names: mouse. The sequenced fragment ends 1 residue before the CDR3 boundary, so the rest is inferred from the germline J gene. V is TRBV15 and J is TRBJ2-2; D possibly corresponds to TRBD1 (6 bases). With 5 bases removed from V and 2 bases from J, the gap between germline ends came to 12 bases. CDR1 is SGHND and CDR2 is FRSKSL in the germline V gene. There are 15 residues in the CDR3. The CDR3 reads CASSPAGHNTGQLYF. The CDR3 bases that were read are TGTGCCAGCAGTCCCGCGGGACATAACACCGGGCAGCTCTAC.

A word on this clone: Mouse gene names and germline throughout. The read comes to an end 1 residue before the CDR3 does, leaving the germline J gene to fill in the end. The chain joins TRBV19 to TRBJ1-4; TRBD1 aligns across 7 bases. Per germline, CDR1 FNHDT and CDR2 SITEND (reference sequence). The CDR3 extends over 15 amino acids. V shed 2 bases, J shed 7 bases, and the junction held 8 bases outside the gene matches. The sequenced CDR3 bases are TGTGCCAGCAGTATCCGGGGACAGCTGGGCGAAAGATTATTT. Residues: CASSIRGQLGERLF. In full, the CDR3 is CASSIRGQLGERLFF.

This clone is labeled medium-sized. The genes and germline here are from mouse. The read gets to within 1 residue of the CDR3 end, and the germline J gene fills in the rest. This chain uses TRBV2 with TRBJ1-1, with 9 bases aligning to TRBD1. With 0 bases clipped from V and 5 bases from J, the junction kept 4 bases outside the gene matches. The CDR3 is 15 residues long. CDR1 LGHNA and CDR2 YSYQKL come from the germline V gene. The DNA read from the CDR3 is TGTGCCAGCAGCCAAGATGACAGGGGGAGGACAGAAGTCTTC. Residues: CASSQDDRGRTEVF. In full, the CDR3 reads CASSQDDRGRTEVFF.

As to this clone: Mouse names are used for the genes. From the germline J gene comes the end of the CDR3, since the read stops 1 residue before it. The chain has TRBV16 and TRBJ1-4; perhaps TRBD1 as D (5 bases). Germline lookup yields CDR1 SGHSA and CDR2 FRNQAP. The CDR3 is 15 residues long. The V end lost 0 bases, the J end lost 0 bases, and 5 bases lay between the germline ends. CDR3: CASSLEGVSNERLFF. The covered CDR3 bases are TGTGCAAGCAGCTTAGAGGGGGTTTCCAACGAAAGATTATTT.

A note on this clone: Mouse names are used for the genes. The missing CDR3 end, 1 residue past where the read stops, is filled in from the germline J gene. The chain is built from TRBV26 and TRBJ1-1, with 7 bases identical to TRBD1. The CDR3 is 14 residues long. V trimming: 6 bases; J trimming: 0 bases; junction bases outside the gene matches: 4. Germline assignment: CDR1 KGHPV and CDR2 FQNQEV (reference sequence). The CDR3 DNA, read in part, is TGTGCCAGCAGCCCGGGACAGTCAAACACAGAAGTCTTC. Its protein product is CASSPGQSNTEVF. The whole CDR3 sequence is CASSPGQSNTEVFF.

For this clone: Gene names are the mouse ones. The read ends 1 residue shy of where the CDR3 ends; the end is completed using the germline J gene. The rearrangement links TRBV29 to TRBJ1-1; no clear D. V was pared by 6 bases and J by 1 base, with 12 bases between. The CDR3 has 14 amino acids. Germline CDR1 reads MSHET; CDR2 reads SYDVDS. CDR3 DNA, as far as it was read: TGTGCTAGCAGGGAAGAGACACAAAACACAGAAGTCTTC. It is translated as CASREETQNTEVF. The CDR3 in its entirety is CASREETQNTEVFF.

In the case of this clone: The genes are named according to mouse. Sequencing ends 1 residue short of the CDR3 end; the germline J gene provides the rest. The chain is built from TRBV29 and TRBJ2-3; 7 bases match TRBD1. CDR1 is MSHET and CDR2 is SYDVDS in the germline V gene. Trimming cost V 5 bases and J 3 bases; bases outside gene matches: 5. This CDR3 has 14 residues. CDR3: CASSTQGWAETLYF. The DNA read from the CDR3 is TGTGCTAGCAGTACACAGGGGTGGGCAGAAACGCTGTAT.

By its share, this clone is large. Genes and germline are mouse. The read halts 1 residue ahead of the CDR3 end, with the missing end drawn from the germline J gene. V usage is TRBV3 and J usage is TRBJ2-5; D might be TRBD1 or TRBD2, each matching 5 bases. V dropped 2 bases and J dropped 1 base, with 7 bases sitting between them. The CDR3 contains 14 residues. CDR1 is SNHLY, CDR2 FYNGKV, per germline (reference sequence). The CDR3 bases that were read are TGTGCCAGCAGCTTATGGGGCGACCAAGACACCCAGTAC. Its protein product is CASSLWGDQDTQY. The CDR3 in its entirety is CASSLWGDQDTQYF.

As concerns this clone: Gene names follow the mouse nomenclature. The CDR3 is cut off 1 residue early in the read; its end comes from the germline J gene. This chain joins TRBV2 and TRBJ2-1; 13 nucleotides align to TRBD2. Trimming cost V 1 base and J 6 bases; bases outside gene matches: 3. The CDR3 length is 16 residues. Germline V lookup: CDR1 LGHNA, CDR2 YSYQKL. CDR3 DNA (partial): TGTGCCAGCAGCCAAGGGACTGGGGGGGCGCTTGCTGAGCAGTTC. It encodes CASSQGTGGALAEQF. The whole CDR3 is CASSQGTGGALAEQFF.

For this clone: Gene names follow the mouse nomenclature. The CDR3 end lies 1 residue beyond the end of the read and is filled in from the germline J gene. The chain carries TRBV1 and TRBJ2-4; no firm D call. Trimming stripped 1 base from V and 0 bases from J, with 5 bases between. Germline lookup yields CDR1 NSQYPW and CDR2 LRSPGD (reference sequence). CDR3 length equals 14 residues. CDR3 DNA, as far as it was read: TGCACCTGCAGTGCAGGAGGGAGTCAAAACACCTTGTAC. This encodes CTCSAGGSQNTLY. The full CDR3 protein is CTCSAGGSQNTLYF.

This clone is termed large (0.1 to 1%). Gene and germline names: mouse. The CDR3 extends 1 residue past the end of the read, so its final part is completed from the germline J gene. V usage is TRBV13-1 and J usage is TRBJ1-2, with D unclear. The germline CDR1 and CDR2 sequences are NSHNY and SYGAGN. The CDR3 runs to 12 residues. V was cut by 4 bases and J by 2 bases, with 6 bases left in between. CDR3 in amino acids: CASSTRNSDYTF. The DNA read from the CDR3 is TGTGCCAGCAGTACACGGAACTCCGACTACACC.

This clone rates as medium-sized (0.01 to 0.1%). Mouse germline and gene names are used. The CDR3 goes on 1 residue after the read ends, and that part is filled in from the germline J gene. The V gene is TRBV15, the J gene TRBJ2-7, with 9 bases matching TRBD1. The V gene end was trimmed by 3 bases and the J gene end by 7 bases; junction bases not matched to a gene: 7. CDR1 is SGHND and CDR2 is FRSKSL in the germline V gene. The CDR3 spans 14 residues. The CDR3 reads CASSFSGQGSEQYF. The CDR3 DNA, read in part, is TGTGCCAGCAGTTTCTCGGGACAGGGAAGCGAACAGTAC.

A word on this clone: Gene labels here are mouse ones. The read finishes 1 residue shy of the CDR3 end, and the germline J gene is used to complete it. This chain links TRBV3 with TRBJ2-1; 9 bases map to TRBD2. This CDR3 is built from 15 residues. Losses at the gene ends were 5 bases for V and 1 base for J; bases not matched to a gene: 3. Germline CDR1 SNHLY, CDR2 FYNGKV (reference sequence). The CDR3 bases that were read are TGTGCCAGCAGCCTGGGGGGGAGGAACTATGCTGAGCAGTTC. It codes for CASSLGGRNYAEQF. The full CDR3 protein reads CASSLGGRNYAEQFF.

In the case of this clone: Mouse germline and gene names are used. The CDR3 bases that were read are TGCACCTGCAGTGCAGAACTGGGGGCTAGTGCAGAAACGCTGTAT. This translates into CTCSAELGASAETLY. The entire CDR3 protein is CTCSAELGASAETLYF. This chain connects TRBV1 to TRBJ2-3, with 8 bases identical to TRBD2. The read halts 1 residue ahead of the CDR3 end, with the missing end drawn from the germline J gene. The trim removed 0 bases at V and 0 bases at J, leaving 2 bases unmatched. Germline CDR1 is NSQYPW and CDR2 is LRSPGD (reference sequence). This CDR3 contains 16 residues.

This clone showed up just a few times. Gene names and germline refer to mouse. The CDR3 is cut off 1 residue early in the read; its end comes from the germline J gene. The chain carries TRBV12-1 and TRBJ2-2; D may match TRBD1 or TRBD2 (6 bases each). This CDR3 spans 15 amino acids. The germline CDR1 and CDR2 sequences are SGHSN and HYEKVE. V was clipped by 0 bases and J by 1 base, with 8 bases between them. Incomplete CDR3 DNA: TGTGCCAGCTCTCTCGGGGGCTTAAACACCGGGCAGCTCTAC. Residues: CASSLGGLNTGQLY. In full, the CDR3 reads CASSLGGLNTGQLYF.

The count of this clone is one. The gene names given are mouse names. The read terminates 1 residue before the CDR3 end, so the remaining end is supplied by the germline J gene. The chain employs TRBV15 and TRBJ2-2, with 10 bases that match TRBD2. The CDR3 length is 16 residues. The germline V gene has CDR1 SGHND and CDR2 FRSKSL. The V segment lost 2 bases and the J segment 2 bases; nucleotides outside the gene matches: 2. The chain's CDR3 is CASSLLGGRNTGQLYF. The DNA read from the CDR3 is TGTGCCAGCAGTTTACTGGGGGGGCGGAACACCGGGCAGCTCTAC.

This clone was detected only a few times. Gene names are mouse gene names. The CDR3 extends 1 residue past the end of the read, so its final part is completed from the germline J gene. The chain is built from TRBV4 and TRBJ1-1, with D possibly matching TRBD1 (5 bases). Germline CDR1 is LGHDT and CDR2 is YNNKQL (reference sequence). This CDR3 spans 12 amino acids. Trimming removed 4 bases from V and 4 bases from J, with 7 bases in between. CDR3: CASSFRATEVFF. The CDR3 DNA, read in part, is TGTGCCAGCAGCTTCAGGGCCACAGAAGTCTTC.

For this clone: Gene names refer to mouse genes. The read halts 1 residue ahead of the CDR3 end, with the missing end drawn from the germline J gene. The chain combines TRBV5 with TRBJ2-3; 12 bases align to TRBD2. J gave up 1 base and V 4 bases, and 6 bases lay outside the gene matches. The CDR3 covers 17 residues. Germline lookup yields CDR1 LGHNA and CDR2 YNLKQL (reference sequence). CDR3 sequence: CASSPRDWGARAETLYF. The sequenced part of the CDR3 DNA is TGTGCCAGCAGCCCTCGGGACTGGGGGGCGCGTGCAGAAACGCTGTAT.

With respect to this clone: The genes and germline here are from mouse. From the germline J gene comes the end of the CDR3, since the read stops 1 residue before it. The chain recombines TRBV16 with TRBJ1-3, with D unclear. The CDR3 is 14 residues long. From germline, CDR1 is SGHSA and CDR2 FRNQAP. Trimming stripped 1 base from V and 0 bases from J, with 4 bases between. The CDR3: CASSLVGSGNTLYF. CDR3 bases read: TGTGCAAGCAGCTTAGTAGGTTCTGGAAATACGCTCTAT.